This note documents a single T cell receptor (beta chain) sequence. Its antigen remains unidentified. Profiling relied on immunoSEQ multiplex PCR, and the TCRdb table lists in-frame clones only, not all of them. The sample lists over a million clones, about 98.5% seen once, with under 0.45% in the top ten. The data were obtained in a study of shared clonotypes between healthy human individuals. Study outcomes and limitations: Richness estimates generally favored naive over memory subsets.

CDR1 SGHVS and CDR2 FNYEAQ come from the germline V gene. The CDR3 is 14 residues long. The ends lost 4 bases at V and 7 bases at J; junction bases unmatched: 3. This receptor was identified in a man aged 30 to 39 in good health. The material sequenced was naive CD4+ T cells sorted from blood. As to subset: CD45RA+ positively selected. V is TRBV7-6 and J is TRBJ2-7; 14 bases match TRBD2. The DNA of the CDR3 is TGTGCCAGCAGCTCGGGACTAGCGGGAGATGAGCAGTACTTC. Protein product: CASSSGLAGDEQYF.